Below, 28 T cell receptor beta chains from the same sample are listed, as sequenced in a study of ipilimumab plus nivolumab after autologous stem cell transplantation. Libraries were prepared by immunoSEQ multiplex PCR; TCRdb keeps only in-frame clonotypes and omits some of them. The sample lists about 16,000 clones, around four fifths seen once, with more than 15% in the top ten. Material: PBMCs, obtained in a trial of ipilimumab plus nivolumab as post-transplant consolidation. The receptors derive from a male donor with diffuse large B-cell lymphoma.

The chain combines TRBV11-2 with TRBJ1-4; possibly TRBD1 for D (5 bases). This CDR3 spans 16 amino acids. V was trimmed by 2 bases and J by 4 bases, leaving 14 bases between them. Germline CDR1 reads SGHAT; CDR2 reads FQNNGV. The CDR3 DNA is TGTGCCAGCAGCTTAAGATGGAGGGGTGTTAATGAAAAACTGTTTTTT. This translates into CASSLRWRGVNEKLFF.

This clone has just a few counts. The V and J genes are TRBV10-1 and TRBJ1-5; no reliable D call. The ends were cut back, 0 bases at V and 3 bases at J, with 6 bases in the middle. This CDR3 contains 14 residues. The germline V gene encodes CDR1 WNHNN and CDR2 SYGVQD (reference sequence). CDR3 loop: CASSESGSNQPQHF. Written as DNA, the CDR3 is TGCGCCAGCAGTGAGTCGGGGTCCAATCAGCCCCAGCATTTT.

V is TRBV7-2 and J is TRBJ1-5; D is unclear. V was clipped by 2 bases and J by 3 bases, with 8 bases between them. The germline CDR1 and CDR2 sequences are SGHTA and FQGNSA. The CDR3 length is 14 residues. The CDR3 bases are TGTGCCAGCAGCTTAAGGGTCAACAATCAGCCCCAGCATTTT. Translated, it gives CASSLRVNNQPQHF.

This sequence joins TRBV5-1 and TRBJ1-6; D is perhaps TRBD1 (5 bases). The CDR3 extends over 15 amino acids. Trimming pared 1 base from V and 8 bases from J, leaving 13 bases between. Germline V gene lookup returns CDR1 SGHRS and CDR2 YFSETQ. In nucleotides, the CDR3 is TGCGCCAGCAGCTTGTCGGGGCCCTCGCATTCACCCCTCCACTTT. Protein product: CASSLSGPSHSPLHF.

The chain recombines TRBV28 with TRBJ2-7; 11 positions match TRBD1. The CDR3 consists of 17 residues. Germline trimming cut 5 bases from V and 5 bases from J; bases unmatched to any gene: 14. The germline CDR1 and CDR2 sequences are MDHEN and SYDVKM. CDR3 sequence: CASSPQGRGQGGHEQYF. In nucleotides, the CDR3 is TGTGCCAGCAGTCCTCAAGGGAGGGGACAGGGGGGTCACGAGCAGTACTTC. Combining the CDR3 with reference TRBV28 and TRBJ2-7 gives the whole variable domain DVKVTQSSRYLVKRTGEKVFLECVQDMDHENMFWYRQDPGLGLRLIYFSYDVKMKEKGDIPEGYSVSREKKERFSLILESASTNQTSMYLCASSPQGRGQGGHEQYFGPGTRLTVT.

This clone was detected only once. DNA of the CDR3: TGTGCCTGGAGTAGGACAGTTTATAATTCACCCCTCCACTTT. Its translation is CAWSRTVYNSPLHF. The chain links TRBV30 to TRBJ1-6; weak D call: TRBD1 (6 bases). This CDR3 contains 14 residues. V was clipped by 2 bases and J by 4 bases, with 9 bases between them. Germline V gives CDR1 GTSNPN, CDR2 SVGIG (reference sequence). Using reference TRBV30 and TRBJ1-6 for the parts outside the CDR3, the full variable domain is SQTIHQWPATLVQPVGSPLSLECTVEGTSNPNLYWYRQAAGRGLQLLFYSVGIGQISSEVPQNLSASRPQDRQFILSSKKLLLSDSGFYLCAWSRTVYNSPLHFGNGTRLTVT.

The chain links TRBV25-1 to TRBJ1-3; D may be TRBD1 (5 bases). CDR1 and CDR2 (germline): MGHDK, SYGVNS. The CDR3 extends over 17 amino acids. V was clipped by 1 base and J by 4 bases, with 17 bases between them. CDR3 region: CASSESGSGPKGNTIYF. CDR3 DNA: TGTGCCAGCAGTGAATCGGGATCAGGGCCTAAGGGAAACACCATATATTTT.

Only a few counts were recorded for this clone. This chain connects TRBV4-3 to TRBJ1-1; unclear D gene. CDR1 is LGHNA, CDR2 YSLEER, per germline. V lost 1 base and J 0 bases, leaving 9 bases between the germline ends. The CDR3 is 15 residues long. CDR3 DNA sequence: TGCGCCAGCAGCCAAGTCGGGGATCTGAACACTGAAGCTTTCTTT. It encodes CASSQVGDLNTEAFF.

The chain joins TRBV30 to TRBJ2-7, with 9 bases fitting TRBD2. Trimming removed 3 bases from V and 3 bases from J; junction bases left unmatched: 6. Germline CDR1 reads GTSNPN; CDR2 reads SVGIG (reference sequence). The length of the CDR3 is 14 residues. CDR3 in DNA: TGTGCCTGGAGCGCGGGACTAGCAGGCTACGAGCAGTACTTC. Translating gives CAWSAGLAGYEQYF.

V is TRBV7-9 and J is TRBJ1-6; tentatively, D is TRBD1 (6 bases). The CDR3 is 16 residues long. Germline V gives CDR1 SEHNR, CDR2 FQNEAQ (reference sequence). V lost 1 base and J lost 9, with 16 bases in between. CDR3 region: CASSLGLTGLGSPLHF. DNA of the CDR3: TGTGCCAGCAGCTTAGGTCTGACAGGTTTAGGTTCACCCCTCCACTTT. Filled out from reference TRBV7-9 and TRBJ1-6, the complete variable domain reads DTGVSQNPRHKITKRGQNVTFRCDPISEHNRLYWYRQTLGQGPEFLTYFQNEAQLEKSRLLSDRFSAERPKGSFSTLEIQRTEQGDSAMYLCASSLGLTGLGSPLHFGNGTRLTVT.

The V and J genes are TRBV28 and TRBJ1-2; perhaps TRBD1 as D (6 bases). The germline CDR1 and CDR2 sequences are MDHEN and SYDVKM. There are 12 residues in the CDR3. V was shortened by 4 bases and J by 7 bases, with 10 bases between the two germline ends. The CDR3 region has the DNA TGTGCCAGCAGTTGGACAGAGGTTGGCTACACCTTC. Translation gives CASSWTEVGYTF.

The chain couples TRBV10-3 to TRBJ2-3; 12 positions match TRBD2. Germline CDR1 is ENHRY and CDR2 is SYGVKD. This CDR3 is built from 16 residues. After removal of 5 bases from V and 1 base from J, the junction contained 4 bases not matched to a gene. The CDR3 bases are TGTGCCATCAGTCCACGGACTAGCGGGGGCACAGATACGCAGTATTTT. This sequence encodes CAISPRTSGGTDTQYF.

This chain uses TRBV7-2 with TRBJ2-5; TRBD2 aligns across 8 bases. J gave up 4 bases and V 0 bases, and 10 bases lay outside the gene matches. Germline V CDR1 and CDR2: SGHTA, FQGNSA. There are 17 residues in the CDR3. Here the CDR3 reads CASSLALTSGGLETQYF. CDR3 bases: TGTGCCAGCAGCTTAGCGCTAACCAGCGGGGGTCTAGAGACCCAGTACTTC.

The rearrangement uses TRBV5-1 and TRBJ1-4, with 9 positions matching TRBD1. CDR1 and CDR2 (germline): SGHRS, YFSETQ. V shed 0 bases and J 7 bases; nucleotides not matched to a gene: 7. The CDR3 runs to 16 residues. The CDR3 loop reads CASSLEQQGAGEKLFF. The CDR3 DNA reads as TGCGCCAGCAGCTTGGAACAACAGGGGGCGGGTGAAAAACTGTTTTTT.

The V gene is TRBV18, the J gene TRBJ1-4, with D hard to call. V dropped 3 bases and J dropped 2 bases, with 10 bases sitting between them. This CDR3 has 15 amino acids. CDR1 and CDR2 (germline): KGHSH, LQKENI. CDR3 sequence: CASSPRAATNEKLFF. The CDR3 DNA reads as TGTGCCAGCTCACCCCGGGCGGCGACTAATGAAAAACTGTTTTTT.

J is TRBJ1-5 and V is TRBV2; a possible D gene is TRBD1 (5 bases). With 7 bases removed from V and 0 bases from J, the gap between germline ends came to 13 bases. This CDR3 comprises 15 residues. Per the germline V gene, CDR1 is SNHLY and CDR2 is FYNNEI. The CDR3 loop reads CASKVGDNSNQPQHF. The CDR3 DNA reads as TGTGCCAGCAAAGTAGGGGATAATAGCAATCAGCCCCAGCATTTT. Looking up the rest from reference TRBV2 and TRBJ1-5 gives the full variable domain: EPEVTQTPSHQVTQMGQEVILRCVPISNHLYFYWYRQILGQKVEFLVSFYNNEISEKSEIFDDQFSVERPDGSNFTLKIRSTKLEDSAMYFCASKVGDNSNQPQHFGDGTRLSIL.

This chain links TRBV14 with TRBJ1-5, with 7 bases aligning to TRBD1. V shed 2 bases and J 6 bases; nucleotides not matched to a gene: 10. CDR1 is SGHDN and CDR2 is FVKESK in the germline V gene. The CDR3 has 16 residues. CDR3 in amino acids: CASSQLPGQAGQPQHF. The CDR3 DNA reads as TGTGCCAGCAGCCAACTCCCCGGACAGGCGGGTCAGCCCCAGCATTTT.

The V gene is TRBV2, the J gene TRBJ2-2, with 10 bases aligning to TRBD1. The CDR3 runs 15 residues. The ends lost 6 bases at V and 4 bases at J; junction bases unmatched: 5. CDR1 and CDR2 (germline): SNHLY, FYNNEI. The DNA of the CDR3 is TGTGCCAGCAGGCCCGGGACAGGGGTCACCGGGGAGCTGTTTTTT. Protein sequence: CASRPGTGVTGELFF. The full variable domain, in which reference TRBV2 and TRBJ2-2 provide the parts outside the CDR3, is EPEVTQTPSHQVTQMGQEVILRCVPISNHLYFYWYRQILGQKVEFLVSFYNNEISEKSEIFDDQFSVERPDGSNFTLKIRSTKLEDSAMYFCASRPGTGVTGELFFGEGSRLTVL.

The chain combines TRBV19 with TRBJ2-1; D might be TRBD1 (6 bases). Trimming shortened V by 7 bases and J by 7 bases, and 14 bases separated the two germline ends. From germline, CDR1 is LNHDA and CDR2 SQIVND (reference sequence). The CDR3 sequence is 13 residues long. The CDR3 DNA reads as TGTGCCAGTACCCAGACAGGTTGGAATGAGCAGTTCTTC. Amino acid sequence: CASTQTGWNEQFF.

With respect to this clone: At one end the junction does not follow the germline gene, possibly because of a read error. This sequence joins TRBV5-5 and TRBJ1-1; D call uncertain. This CDR3 has 13 residues. CDR1 is SGHKS and CDR2 is YYEKEE in the germline V gene (reference sequence). The CDR3 sequence: CASSQEAETEAFF. The CDR3 nucleotides are TGCGCCAGCAGCCAAGAAGCGGAAACTGAAGCTTTCTTT.

The DNA for the CDR3 is TGTGCCAGCAGCGAGGGAGTTAGCCCCGGGGAGCTGTTTTTT. Its translation is CASSEGVSPGELFF. The chain is built from TRBV9 and TRBJ2-2; D may be TRBD2 (5 bases). The germline V gene has CDR1 SGDLS and CDR2 YYNGEE. The V and J ends lost 3 bases and 6 bases respectively, with 12 bases between them. The CDR3 extends over 14 amino acids.

The chain uses TRBV4-2 and TRBJ2-3; D unresolved. The CDR3 loop spans 15 amino acids. Per the germline V gene, CDR1 is LGHNA and CDR2 is YNFKEQ. V lost 2 bases and J 7 bases, leaving 16 bases between the germline ends. CDR3 protein: CASSQIKGSGYTQYF. For the CDR3, the DNA is TGTGCCAGCAGCCAAATTAAAGGGTCTGGTTATACGCAGTATTTT.

The chain recombines TRBV6-5 with TRBJ1-2; D is unresolved. Germline assignment: CDR1 MNHEY and CDR2 SVGAGI. The CDR3 length is 12 residues. V was trimmed by 2 bases and J by 8 bases, leaving 9 bases between them. The CDR3 loop is CASSYPSGGYTF. CDR3 coding DNA: TGTGCCAGCAGTTACCCCTCGGGGGGCTACACCTTC.

The chain's CDR3 is CASSATPAKVYNEQFF. Here the CDR3 DNA reads TGTGCCAGCAGCGCTACCCCCGCGAAGGTCTACAATGAGCAGTTCTTC. The V gene is TRBV11-2, the J gene TRBJ2-1, with D unclear. The V and J ends lost 5 bases and 3 bases respectively, with 17 bases between them. Germline V gene sequence: CDR1 SGHAT, CDR2 FQNNGV. The CDR3 length is 16 residues.

The chain combines TRBV4-3 with TRBJ2-7; a weak D match, TRBD1 (6 bases). This CDR3 contains 15 residues. The germline CDR1 and CDR2 sequences are LGHNA and YSLEER. The V end was cut by 0 bases, the J end by 1 base, with 10 bases between. The CDR3, as DNA: TGCGCCAGCAGCCAAGACCACAGGGTGTCCTACGAGCAGTACTTC. Translation: CASSQDHRVSYEQYF.

The CDR3 region has the DNA TGTGCCAGCAGCTTAGTTGGGGCCAACGTCCTGACTTTC. This codes for CASSLVGANVLTF. V usage is TRBV7-8 and J usage is TRBJ2-6, with unresolved D. Looked up from germline, CDR1 is SGHVS and CDR2 is FQNEAQ. The V end was cut by 1 base, the J end by 3 bases, with 1 base between. The CDR3 sequence is 13 residues long.

J is TRBJ2-1 and V is TRBV11-3; D gene ambiguous. Germline loops: CDR1 SGHNT, CDR2 YENEEA. The CDR3 runs 13 residues. V was shortened by 3 bases and J by 7 bases, with 10 bases between the two germline ends. DNA of the CDR3: TGTGCCAGCAGCTTGATTGGGTCGAATGAGCAGTTCTTC. This sequence encodes CASSLIGSNEQFF.

V gene TRBV27 combines with J gene TRBJ1-1, with D unresolved. CDR1 and CDR2 from the germline V gene are MNHEY and SMNVEV (reference sequence). CDR3 size: 16 residues. V lost 2 bases and J lost 4, with 17 bases in between. The CDR3 coding sequence is TGTGCCAGCAGTTTAACACCAACCACGGTCAGCACTGAAGCTTTCTTT. Translation: CASSLTPTTVSTEAFF.